These 30 T cell receptor beta chains were sequenced from one sample in a study of CD8 T cells in ankylosing spondylitis. TCRdb ran MiXCR on the 5' RACE reads and lists one entry per CDR3 protein. This sample has hundreds of thousands of distinct CDR3 sequences, with 20% to 25% found just once. Sample: blood, either unsorted or a sorted T cell fraction (not recorded which). Receptors were obtained from a male donor with ankylosing spondylitis or in good health (not recorded which).

V and J are TRBV6-1 and TRBJ2-3; D call uncertain. CDR3 length: 13 residues. Trimming pared 4 bases from V and 2 bases from J, leaving 7 bases between. CDR1 and CDR2 from the germline V gene are MNHNS and SASEGT. CDR3 sequence: CASSGPNTDTQYF. DNA of the CDR3: TGTGCCAGCAGTGGACCAAACACAGATACGCAGTATTTT.

There are a few counts of this clonotype. The chain has TRBV4-1 and TRBJ1-6, with a possible D match to TRBD1 (6 bases). The CDR3 contains 15 residues. The germline V gene encodes CDR1 MGHRA and CDR2 YSYEKL. Trimming removed 6 bases from V and 10 bases from J, with 19 bases in between. The CDR3, as DNA: TGCGCCAGCAGTCGGACTCAGGGGACGGGGTCACCCCTCCACTTT. It yields the protein CASSRTQGTGSPLHF.

The chain has TRBV11-2 and TRBJ2-2; 7 bases line up with TRBD1. CDR3 length: 16 amino acids. CDR1 is SGHAT and CDR2 is FQNNGV in the germline V gene. The V and J ends lost 4 bases and 2 bases, in that order; junction bases with no gene match: 7. The CDR3 loop reads CASSSPTGINTGELFF. DNA for the CDR3: TGTGCCAGCAGCTCGCCGACAGGGATAAACACCGGGGAGCTGTTTTTT. The whole variable domain, filled in from reference TRBV11-2 and TRBJ2-2, reads EAGVAQSPRYKIIEKRQSVAFWCNPISGHATLYWYQQILGQGPKLLIQFQNNGVVDDSQLPKDRFSAERLKGVDSTLKIQPAKLEDSAVYLCASSSPTGINTGELFFGEGSRLTVL.

This clonotype occurred a few times. The rearrangement links TRBV4-1 to TRBJ1-1; D is uncertain. Germline values: CDR1 MGHRA, CDR2 YSYEKL. Trimming pared 0 bases from V and 1 base from J, leaving 12 bases between. The CDR3 is 16 residues long. CDR3: CASSQERVSGNTEAFF. In nucleotides, the CDR3 is TGCGCCAGCAGCCAAGAGAGGGTTTCGGGGAACACTGAAGCTTTCTTT.

V usage is TRBV29-1 and J usage is TRBJ1-1; D may be TRBD1 (6 bases). This CDR3 is 13 amino acids long. V shed 3 bases and J shed 4 bases, with 12 bases lying between them. From germline, CDR1 is SQVTM and CDR2 ANQGSEA. The CDR3 sequence: CSVDLGAVTEAFF. The CDR3 DNA is TGCAGCGTTGATCTGGGGGCGGTCACTGAAGCTTTCTTT.

The chain employs TRBV19 and TRBJ2-1; a weak D match, TRBD2 (6 bases). The germline V and J ends were trimmed by 3 bases and 3 bases, with 21 bases remaining between them. CDR1 is LNHDA and CDR2 is SQIVND in the germline V gene (reference sequence). The CDR3 loop spans 18 amino acids. CDR3 nucleotides: TGTGCCAGTAGTATTCCCCATCTGTCGATGCGGGGCTACAATGAGCAGTTCTTC. As protein: CASSIPHLSMRGYNEQFF. Combining the CDR3 with reference TRBV19 and TRBJ2-1 gives the whole variable domain DGGITQSPKYLFRKEGQNVTLSCEQNLNHDAMYWYRQDPGQGLRLIYYSQIVNDFQKGDIAEGYSVSREKKESFPLTVTSAQKNPTAFYLCASSIPHLSMRGYNEQFFGPGTRLTVL.

Written as DNA, the CDR3 is TGTGCCAGCAGCTTAGGGGGACATATGGCCTACAATGAGCAGTTCTTC. Its translation: CASSLGGHMAYNEQFF. The chain recombines TRBV7-9 with TRBJ2-1; a possible D gene is TRBD1 (6 bases). The germline CDR1 and CDR2 sequences are SEHNR and FQNEAQ (reference sequence). The V end lost 1 base, the J end lost 2 bases, and 12 bases lay between the germline ends. The CDR3 sequence is 16 residues long.

In its sample, this clonotype was seen a few times. The chain joins TRBV12-3 or TRBV12-4 to TRBJ2-1; 8 bases match TRBD1. CDR3 length: 16 amino acids. The V segment lost 4 bases and the J segment 7 bases; nucleotides outside the gene matches: 12. CDR3 DNA: TGTGCCAGCAGTTCCAAGACAGGGGTAGCCGGGAATGAGCAGTTCTTC. Protein: CASSSKTGVAGNEQFF.

In this sample, this clonotype turned up a few times. The CDR3 DNA reads as TGTGCCAGCAGCTCGGACAGATTCACCGGGGAGCTGTTTTTT. Its translation: CASSSDRFTGELFF. The chain has TRBV5-8 and TRBJ2-2; the D gene is possibly TRBD1 (6 bases). The CDR3 runs 14 residues. Trimming took off 3 bases at V and 4 bases at J, with 10 bases between the two ends. Germline CDR1 reads SGHTS; CDR2 reads YDEGEE.

This clonotype was observed a handful of times. J is TRBJ2-1 and V is TRBV11-2; no definite D call. V was pared by 1 base and J by 10 bases, with 17 bases between. The CDR3 contains 15 residues. Germline V gene data show CDR1 as SGHAT and CDR2 as FQNNGV. The CDR3 bases are TGTGCCAGCAGCTTAGCCACATCAGCCCTATTGGAGCAGTTCTTC. Translation gives CASSLATSALLEQFF.

In this sample, this clonotype turned up many times. The chain combines TRBV15 with TRBJ2-5, with 9 bases fitting TRBD1. J gave up 3 bases and V 4 bases, and 3 bases lay outside the gene matches. In germline, CDR1 is LNHNV, CDR2 YYDKDF (reference sequence). The CDR3 is 14 amino acids. In nucleotides, the CDR3 is TGTGCCACCAGCACTCGGACAGGGGAAGAGACCCAGTACTTC. It translates to CATSTRTGEETQYF. Variable domain in full (rest from reference TRBV15 and TRBJ2-5): DAMVIQNPRYQVTQFGKPVTLSCSQTLNHNVMYWYQQKSSQAPKLLFHYYDKDFNNEADTPDNFQSRRPNTSFCFLDIRSPGLGDTAMYLCATSTRTGEETQYFGPGTRLLVL.

This clonotype was counted only a few times. The genes are TRBV6-1 and TRBJ1-1; a possible D gene is TRBD1 (5 bases). This CDR3 contains 15 residues. V gave up 4 bases and J gave up 3 bases, with 15 bases separating them. Germline V gene lookup returns CDR1 MNHNS and CDR2 SASEGT. The CDR3 is CASSVSARGYTEAFF. For the CDR3, the DNA is TGTGCCAGCAGTGTATCAGCACGGGGGTACACTGAAGCTTTCTTT.

J is TRBJ2-7 and V is TRBV10-2, with D hard to call. Trimming took 0 bases from V and 3 from J, leaving 9 bases between them. The germline gives CDR1 WSHSY, CDR2 SAAADI. This CDR3 region has 14 residues. The CDR3 spells CASSESLGIYEQYF. Written as DNA, the CDR3 is TGCGCCAGCAGTGAGTCGCTCGGAATCTACGAGCAGTACTTC.

This clonotype was seen a few times. V is TRBV5-5 and J is TRBJ2-7; TRBD1 is a possible D gene (5 bases). The ends were cut back, 5 bases at V and 0 bases at J, with 12 bases in the middle. From germline, CDR1 is SGHKS and CDR2 YYEKEE (reference sequence). The CDR3 extends over 14 amino acids. The CDR3 DNA sequence: TGTGCCAGCAGTCGAGCAGGGCCCTCCTACGAGCAGTACTTC. It specifies CASSRAGPSYEQYF.

This clonotype was observed a handful of times. V usage is TRBV10-3 and J usage is TRBJ1-5; TRBD1 matches 9 bases. Germline V CDR1 and CDR2: ENHRY, SYGVKD. This CDR3 comprises 17 residues. V was pared by 6 bases and J by 5 bases, with 14 bases of the junction left unmatched. The CDR3 bases are TGTGCCATCAGCGGGACAGGGATCGGGTCAGTCGATCAGCCCCAGCATTTT. Its protein product is CAISGTGIGSVDQPQHF.

V is TRBV11-2 and J is TRBJ2-7, with D maybe TRBD2 (5 bases). The germline V gene has CDR1 SGHAT and CDR2 FQNNGV. The CDR3 is 14 residues long. V shed 5 bases and J shed 7 bases, with 18 bases lying between them. This CDR3 reads CASSPLFDREEQYF. The CDR3 DNA follows: TGTGCCAGCAGCCCGCTGTTTGATCGGGAAGAGCAGTACTTC.

The table lists this clonotype with a count of one. The rearrangement links TRBV29-1 to TRBJ2-5; D remains ambiguous. The V end was cut by 0 bases, the J end by 6 bases, with 11 bases between. The CDR3 extends over 13 amino acids. Germline V gene lookup returns CDR1 SQVTM and CDR2 ANQGSEA. CDR3 sequence: CSVEDLSQKTQYF. Here the CDR3 DNA reads TGCAGCGTTGAAGATTTGTCCCAGAAGACCCAGTACTTC. Drawing the rest from reference TRBV29-1 and TRBJ2-5, the complete variable domain is SAVISQKPSRDICQRGTSLTIQCQVDSQVTMMFWYRQQPGQSLTLIATANQGSEATYESGFVIDKFPISRPNLTFSTLTVSNMSPEDSSIYLCSVEDLSQKTQYFGPGTRLLVL.

This clonotype was observed a handful of times. V usage is TRBV6-5 and J usage is TRBJ2-1, with a weak D call TRBD1 (5 bases). This CDR3 has 11 amino acids. Trimming took 3 bases from V and 9 from J, leaving 6 bases between them. Germline V CDR1 and CDR2: MNHEY, SVGAGI. The DNA for the CDR3 is TGTGCCAGCAGTTATGGGGCTGAGCAGTTCTTC. It specifies CASSYGAEQFF.

This clonotype was detected only a few times. V gene TRBV12-3 or TRBV12-4 combines with J gene TRBJ2-1, with a possible D match to TRBD2 (6 bases). V was trimmed by 6 bases and J by 9 bases, leaving 9 bases between them. This CDR3 contains 11 residues. The chain's CDR3 is CASREGTEQFF. The CDR3 DNA sequence: TGTGCCAGCAGGGAGGGTACTGAGCAGTTCTTC.

This clonotype was seen a handful of times. The chain combines TRBV4-1 with TRBJ2-5, with 10 bases lining up with TRBD1. Trimming at V came to 4 bases and at J to 5 bases, leaving 7 bases not matched to a gene. The germline V gene has CDR1 MGHRA and CDR2 YSYEKL. CDR3 length equals 15 residues. CDR3 in amino acids: CASSRRTGGQETQYF. For the CDR3, the DNA is TGCGCCAGCAGCCGCCGGACAGGGGGTCAGGAGACCCAGTACTTC.

This clonotype occurred a few times. The rearrangement links TRBV12-3 or TRBV12-4 to TRBJ2-3; 8 bases fit TRBD1. CDR3 size: 14 residues. V dropped 7 bases and J dropped 5; count of bases not matched to a gene: 8. The CDR3 region is CASNPTGAGDTQYF. In DNA, the CDR3 is TGTGCCAGCAACCCGACAGGGGCGGGAGATACGCAGTATTTT.

The V gene is TRBV20-1, the J gene TRBJ1-6; unclear D gene. The V and J ends lost 0 bases and 6 bases respectively, with 9 bases between them. The germline V gene has CDR1 DFQATT and CDR2 SNEGSKA (reference sequence). This CDR3 contains 14 residues. The CDR3 sequence is CSAREEEINSPLHF. The CDR3 DNA follows: TGCAGTGCTAGAGAAGAGGAAATTAATTCACCCCTCCACTTT.

In this sample, this clonotype turned up a few times. J is TRBJ1-2 and V is TRBV30, with 7 bases lining up with TRBD1. Germline assignment: CDR1 GTSNPN and CDR2 SVGIG (reference sequence). The CDR3 extends over 13 amino acids. J gave up 6 bases and V 2 bases, and 6 bases lay outside the gene matches. CDR3 sequence: CAWSSVQGDGYTF. The DNA for the CDR3 is TGTGCCTGGAGTTCGGTCCAGGGGGATGGCTACACCTTC.

This clonotype was counted a few times. This chain joins TRBV12-3 or TRBV12-4 and TRBJ1-1; a weak D match, TRBD1 (6 bases). CDR3 length equals 14 residues. Trimming shortened V by 8 bases and J by 2 bases, and 15 bases separated the two germline ends. CDR3: CASGGAEENTEAFF. Written as DNA, the CDR3 is TGTGCCAGCGGGGGGGCGGAGGAAAACACTGAAGCTTTCTTT.

The chain links TRBV12-3 or TRBV12-4 to TRBJ1-2, with a possible D match to TRBD1 (5 bases). The CDR3 sequence is 14 residues long. V lost 0 bases to trimming and J lost 7 bases, with 12 bases between them. The CDR3 DNA follows: TGTGCCAGCAGTTTAGCGCAAAGGAGGGGTGGCTACACCTTC. It is translated as CASSLAQRRGGYTF.

This chain links TRBV2 with TRBJ2-7; no clear D gene. There are 14 residues in the CDR3. Trimming cost V 3 bases and J 1 base, with 10 bases left between them. Germline V gene sequence: CDR1 SNHLY, CDR2 FYNNEI. CDR3 DNA sequence: TGTGCCAGCAGTGACCCGGTCCGATCCTACGAGCAGTACTTC. As protein: CASSDPVRSYEQYF.

The chain is built from TRBV7-9 and TRBJ2-2, with 11 bases fitting TRBD1. Germline CDR1 and CDR2: SEHNR and FQNEAQ (reference sequence). J lost 6 bases, V lost 11 bases, and 5 bases had no gene match. The CDR3 sequence is 13 residues long. CDR3 sequence reads: CAVRDRGSGELFF. The DNA for the CDR3 is TGTGCCGTCCGGGACAGGGGGTCCGGGGAGCTGTTTTTT.

This clonotype was observed a few times. The V call is TRBV6-2 or TRBV6-3, the J call TRBJ2-3; D is possibly TRBD1 or TRBD2 (6 bases each). Germline values: CDR1 MNHEY, CDR2 SVGEGT. The CDR3 totals 15 residues. V was trimmed by 6 bases and J by 2 bases, leaving 15 bases between them. CDR3 residues: CASSFRGPLTDTQYF. In DNA, the CDR3 is TGTGCCAGCAGCTTTCGGGGGCCCCTCACAGATACGCAGTATTTT.

The V gene is TRBV5-1, the J gene TRBJ2-1; D call uncertain. This CDR3 is built from 11 residues. CDR1 and CDR2 from the germline V gene are SGHRS and YFSETQ. V lost 5 bases, J lost 8 bases, and 8 bases lay in between. The CDR3 sequence is CASRTYDEQFF. Written as DNA, the CDR3 is TGCGCCAGCAGAACTTACGATGAGCAGTTCTTC.

This clonotype appeared a few times. The chain links TRBV11-2 to TRBJ2-7; 9 bases are a match to TRBD1. The CDR3 is made up of 14 amino acids. CDR1 SGHAT and CDR2 FQNNGV come from the germline V gene. V lost 4 bases and J lost 3; bases outside the gene matches: 4. The CDR3 protein is CASSWGTGYYEQYF. The CDR3 nucleotides are TGTGCCAGCAGCTGGGGGACAGGGTACTACGAGCAGTACTTC.